The subject of this entry is one T cell receptor beta chain. Its antigen remains unidentified. Base qualities are not provided; no much larger clone lies one nucleotide away. The germline V gene (reference sequence) supplies CDR1 SGHNT and CDR2 YYREEE. V is clipped by 2 bases and J by 5 bases, and the sequence between their germline boundaries is 17 bases long. The CDR3 contains 16 residues, cysteine and phenylalanine counted. Solely the CDR3 DNA is kept, with 48 bases framed from the first base. TCRbeta CDR3 regions were amplified from genomic DNA using the immunoSEQ Assay, a bias-controlled multiplex PCR. The authors' pipeline ran thus. The number of nucleated cells in each sample was estimated from the amplification of reference gene primers within the assay. Sequence reads were collapsed and filtered to measure the absolute abundance of every unique TCRbeta CDR3 rearrangement. For each sample, productive Simpson clonality was calculated as the square root of Simpson's diversity index over productive rearrangements. Sourced from immuneACCESS, this table was stored by TCRdb with only in-frame sequences that have V and J called. A share of the clones is absent; for the studies checked, an unresolved V gene accounts for under half, and the remainder has no known explanation. The V and J calls and clone size are taken from that table; D and trimming were inferred from the DNA. The sample records tens of thousands of clones, 72% of which are singletons. The ten largest clonotypes hold around 4.9% of the sample.

One collaborating source in Seattle enrolled patients while the patients were actively infected and followed the patients over time throughout the course of disease. Collaborating institutions collected whole blood in K2EDTA tubes following their own protocols. For TCRbeta analysis, collaborator samples were shipped as frozen whole blood, as isolated PBMCs, or as DNA extracted from either sample type. This record belongs to a study of blood T cell repertoires in COVID-19 (dated by TCRdb to 2019 to 2021). Some background on the complete study: Samples from collaborators originated in the United States, Italy and Spain and spanned both the acute and convalescent phases of COVID-19. The material from the prospective study consisted of cDNA or gDNA derived from T cells, B-cell-depleted T cells, or PBMCs. Subjects who had been exposed to COVID-19, were actively infected with it, or had recovered from it provided the deeply sampled blood TCRbeta repertoires that made up the dataset. A freely available public database, intended as a resource for researchers studying the immune response to SARS-CoV-2, is where the repertoires were released. The samples were drawn from two sources: the first 160 participants of the ongoing ImmuneRACE study, and 950 to 1,500 subjects contributed by 6 global collaborators. Sample metadata almost always included a de-identified subject ID, COVID-19 status, age in years and sex. Where available, HLA class I and class II types were taken from metadata supplied by the sample provider and were not determined by assay-based typing.

What the study reported, not specific to this receptor: The amount of clinical and demographic metadata varied by source and participant and was provided uncurated.

The chain is made from TRBV5-4 and TRBJ2-1; possibly the D gene is TRBD2, per 5 matching bases. This receptor was identified in a woman in her 70s with COVID-19, enrolled during active disease. The material sequenced was peripheral blood. CDR3 protein: CASSLGLLAQDNEQFF. The DNA sequence is given as TGTGCCAGCAGCTTAGGATTGCTAGCTCAAGACAATGAGCAGTTCTTC.